The entry below describes one T cell receptor beta chain. Its binding antigen is unknown. Nothing much larger sits one base from this clone, and base qualities are not available. CDR1 SGHRS and CDR2 YFSETQ were looked up in the germline V gene. Reading from cysteine to phenylalanine, the CDR3 counts 16 amino acids. Just CDR3 DNA is preserved here, 48 bases in frame from base 1. V is shortened by 3 bases, J by 0 bases, and the region joining them spans 13 bases. The protocol used for the library was the immunoSEQ multiplex PCR assay. The clones in this table, taken by TCRdb from immuneACCESS, are in-frame only. Not every clone is retained; where verified, under half of the shortfall comes from an unresolved V gene, and the cause of the rest is unknown. The sample data list 160,000 or so clones, and less than 95% of these were observed just once. In total, the top ten clones hold approximately 15% of the sample.

The data are from a study of control samples from healthy donors and cancer patients (dated by TCRdb to about 2020). This receptor chain uses TRBV5-1 and TRBJ1-3, with TRBD1 as a weak D call on 6 bases. Source material: PBMCs. The sequence came from a man aged 60 to 69 with colorectal cancer. At the DNA level, the sequence is TGCGCCAGCAGCTGGGGGGGCCCGAACTCTGGAAACACCATATATTTT. The translation is CASSWGGPNSGNTIYF.